This T cell receptor (beta chain) was identified in a study of blood T cell repertoires in COVID-19. Study details: Samples of COVID-19 (acute and convalescent) were obtained from the United States, Italy and Spain.

Trimming left V 8 bases short and J 1 base short, with 17 bases between. This CDR3 is built from 15 residues. Looked up from germline, CDR1 is SEHNR and CDR2 is FQNEAQ (reference sequence). TCRdb's table, derived via immunoSEQ multiplex PCR, lists solely in-frame clones and lacks some. The data contain 200,000 to 300,000 clones, just over 85% of them singletons. V is TRBV7-9 and J is TRBJ1-1; D gene ambiguous. The TCR was taken from a man older than 75 with acute or convalescent COVID-19. The sample consisted of peripheral blood. The DNA for the CDR3 is TGTGCCAGCCGACTCCAGCCCCCGGGGAACACTGAAGCTTTCTTT. This encodes CASRLQPPGNTEAFF. Full variable domain (missing parts from reference TRBV7-9 and TRBJ1-1): DTGVSQNPRHKITKRGQNVTFRCDPISEHNRLYWYRQTLGQGPEFLTYFQNEAQLEKSRLLSDRFSAERPKGSFSTLEIQRTEQGDSAMYLCASRLQPPGNTEAFFGQGTRLTVV.